The 28 T cell receptor beta chains below were found in one sample sequenced in a study of OX40 agonist ivuxolimab in advanced cancers. Generated by immunoSEQ multiplex PCR, the TCRdb table keeps only in-frame clones and is missing some. The data show 40,000 to 50,000 clones, with 88% seen just once and 50% to 60% held by the top ten. Sequenced here: CD4+ or CD8+ T cells sorted from blood, sampled in a trial of the OX40 agonist ivuxolimab. These receptors were obtained from an adult with an advanced solid tumor such as melanoma, head and neck, liver or kidney cancer.

The J gene is TRBJ1-4, the V gene TRBV6-1; no reliable D call. V lost 3 bases and J 8 bases, leaving 10 bases between the germline ends. The CDR3 runs to 13 residues. The germline CDR1 and CDR2 sequences are MNHNS and SASEGT. Here the CDR3 reads CASSDQVREKLFF. The CDR3 coding sequence is TGTGCCAGCAGTGATCAGGTGCGGGAAAAACTGTTTTTT.

The rearrangement uses TRBV11-2 and TRBJ1-4; D uncertain. CDR3 length equals 16 residues. Germline loops: CDR1 SGHAT, CDR2 FQNNGV. V lost 3 bases and J 2 bases, leaving 13 bases between the germline ends. The CDR3 here is CASSFYSGPTNEKLFF. The CDR3 DNA follows: TGTGCCAGCAGCTTCTATTCCGGGCCCACTAATGAAAAACTGTTTTTT.

The chain is built from TRBV4-2 and TRBJ2-5; no reliable D call. The J call may be faulty, since TRBJ2-7 better matches the DNA end. The CDR3 covers 13 residues. Germline loops: CDR1 LGHNA, CDR2 YNFKEQ. The CDR3 region has the DNA TGTGCCAGCAGCCAAGAAATGTGGGACGAGCAGTACTTC. This sequence encodes CASSQEMWDEQYF.

The chain recombines TRBV7-3 with TRBJ2-7; 8 nucleotides agree with TRBD2. The CDR3 has 17 amino acids. The germline V gene encodes CDR1 SGHTA and CDR2 FQGTGA. After removal of 5 bases from V and 2 bases from J, the junction contained 14 bases not matched to a gene. This CDR3 is CASSPSPGKRGTYEQYF. For the CDR3, the DNA is TGTGCCAGCAGCCCAAGCCCGGGAAAGCGGGGGACCTACGAGCAGTACTTC.

The rearrangement links TRBV20-1 to TRBJ2-1; the D is unclear. CDR3 length: 8 amino acids. CDR1 DFQATT and CDR2 SNEGSKA come from the germline V gene (reference sequence). The V gene lost 6 bases and the J gene lost 10 bases, with 4 bases spanning the gap. The CDR3 sequence is CSAGEQFF. For the CDR3, the DNA is TGCAGTGCCGGAGAGCAGTTCTTC.

This chain links TRBV6-6 with TRBJ2-5, with D possibly being TRBD2 (7 bases). CDR1 and CDR2 from the germline V gene are MNHNY and SVGAGI (reference sequence). Trimming stripped 7 bases from V and 5 bases from J, with 14 bases between. The CDR3 has 13 amino acids. The CDR3 bases are TGTGCCAGCATTCCACAGGGAGGGGAGACCCAGTACTTC. It specifies CASIPQGGETQYF.

This clone was detected only a few times. V and J are TRBV7-2 and TRBJ2-7, with D perhaps TRBD2 (7 bases). The CDR3 has 15 residues. Deletions cut 5 bases from V and 7 bases from J, with 21 bases between. Germline CDR1 and CDR2: SGHTA and FQGNSA. This CDR3 reads CASSPRGSSGQEQYF. Written as DNA, the CDR3 is TGTGCCAGCAGCCCTAGGGGGTCTAGCGGCCAGGAGCAGTACTTC. The whole variable domain, filled in from reference TRBV7-2 and TRBJ2-7, reads GAGVSQSPSNKVTEKGKDVELRCDPISGHTALYWYRQSLGQGLEFLIYFQGNSAPDKSGLPSDRFSAERTGGSVSTLTIQRTQQEDSAVYLCASSPRGSSGQEQYFGPGTRLTVT.

This rearrangement joins TRBV6-1 to TRBJ2-4, with no clear D. V lost 8 bases to trimming and J lost 7 bases, with 9 bases between them. The germline V gene encodes CDR1 MNHNS and CDR2 SASEGT. The CDR3 is 11 amino acids. In DNA form, the CDR3 reads TGTGCCAGCCATTCCGGGAACATTCAGTACTTC. It encodes CASHSGNIQYF.

This clone is a singleton in its sample. The CDR3 region has the DNA TGTGCCAGCAGCTTATCCGGCGGGGGGGGAAGCTCCTACGAGCAGTACTTC. It translates to CASSLSGGGGSSYEQYF. This chain links TRBV7-2 with TRBJ2-7; 9 bases are shared with TRBD2. Germline V gene lookup returns CDR1 SGHTA and CDR2 FQGNSA. This CDR3 is built from 17 residues. V lost 2 bases to trimming and J lost 0 bases; unmatched junction nucleotides: 8.

The J gene is TRBJ2-1, the V gene TRBV4-1, with D perhaps matching TRBD1 or TRBD2 (5 bases each). Germline CDR1 and CDR2: MGHRA and YSYEKL. Trimming shortened V by 4 bases and J by 6 bases, and 13 bases separated the two germline ends. CDR3 size: 14 residues. CDR3 bases: TGCGCCAGCAGCCCGGATGGGGGTATCAATGAGCAGTTCTTC. Protein product: CASSPDGGINEQFF.

This sequence joins TRBV27 and TRBJ1-1; maybe TRBD1 (5 bases). The germline V gene encodes CDR1 MNHEY and CDR2 SMNVEV (reference sequence). The CDR3 sequence is 12 residues long. V was trimmed by 5 bases and J by 8 bases, leaving 12 bases between them. The DNA of the CDR3 is TGTGCCAGCAGTATTCTTGGGGGGGAAGCTTTCTTT. Translated, it gives CASSILGGEAFF.

On this clone itself: Its ends do not fully match the called genes, so a read error is possible. The rearrangement links TRBV7-9 to TRBJ2-3; no reliable D call. The CDR3 extends over 13 amino acids. CDR1 is SEHNR and CDR2 is FQNEAQ in the germline V gene (reference sequence). CDR3 sequence: CASSPKGPDTQYF. The CDR3, as DNA: TGTGCCAGCAGCCCGAAGGGCCCAGATACACAGTATTTT.

The J gene is TRBJ2-3, the V gene TRBV4-1, with 7 bases aligning to TRBD2. J lost 5 bases, V lost 0 bases, and 2 bases had no gene match. CDR1 is MGHRA and CDR2 is YSYEKL in the germline V gene. The CDR3 length is 14 residues. Written as DNA, the CDR3 is TGCGCCAGCAGCCAAGATGCGGGAGTAGATACGCAGTATTTT. This translates into CASSQDAGVDTQYF.

V and J are TRBV6-6 and TRBJ2-1; 10 positions match TRBD1. The germline V gene encodes CDR1 MNHNY and CDR2 SVGAGI (reference sequence). The CDR3 contains 15 residues. V lost 2 bases to trimming and J lost 3 bases; unmatched junction nucleotides: 1. The CDR3 loop reads CASSYGTGVYNEQFF. The CDR3 bases are TGTGCCAGCAGTTACGGGACAGGGGTCTACAATGAGCAGTTCTTC.

The chain employs TRBV6-5 and TRBJ1-4; D is perhaps TRBD1 (6 bases). Trimming took 6 bases from V and 0 from J, leaving 11 bases between them. The CDR3 spans 15 residues. Germline V gives CDR1 MNHEY, CDR2 SVGAGI. In nucleotides, the CDR3 is TGTGCCAGCAGCCATTCAGGGGCAACTAATGAAAAACTGTTTTTT. It specifies CASSHSGATNEKLFF.

V usage is TRBV28 and J usage is TRBJ1-5, with D hard to call. CDR3 length equals 13 residues. Germline V gives CDR1 MDHEN, CDR2 SYDVKM. Trimming cost V 5 bases and J 3 bases, with 8 bases left between them. DNA of the CDR3: TGTGCCAGCAGTCCCCCGAACAATCAGCCCCAGCATTTT. It is translated as CASSPPNNQPQHF.

V is TRBV6-6 and J is TRBJ1-1; 7 bases are a match to TRBD1. CDR1 is MNHNY and CDR2 is SVGAGI in the germline V gene (reference sequence). Trimming cost V 5 bases and J 0 bases; bases outside gene matches: 3. The CDR3 consists of 14 residues. In DNA form, the CDR3 reads TGTGCCAGCAGTCTACAGGGGATGAACACTGAAGCTTTCTTT. Residues: CASSLQGMNTEAFF.

V and J are TRBV19 and TRBJ2-7; TRBD1 agrees at 7 bases. V lost 7 bases, J lost 3 bases, and 12 bases stayed unmatched. The CDR3 runs to 15 residues. The germline V gene encodes CDR1 LNHDA and CDR2 SQIVND (reference sequence). The CDR3: CASKYGVGDSYEQYF. In DNA, the CDR3 is TGTGCCAGTAAATACGGTGTTGGGGACAGCTACGAGCAGTACTTC.

This chain uses TRBV18 with TRBJ2-1; TRBD1 matches at 8 bases. V was clipped by 1 base and J by 2 bases; unmatched bases: 1. Germline V CDR1 and CDR2: KGHSH, LQKENI. CDR3 length: 15 residues. The CDR3 sequence: CASSPQTGAYNEQFF. Here the CDR3 DNA reads TGTGCCAGCTCACCACAGACAGGGGCCTACAATGAGCAGTTCTTC.

The chain combines TRBV5-8 with TRBJ2-5, with D unresolved. Between the trimmed V and J ends, which lost 1 base and 7 bases, there was a span of 11 bases. From germline, CDR1 is SGHTS and CDR2 YDEGEE. The CDR3 contains 13 residues. CDR3 amino acids: CASSLSSKRTQYF. The CDR3 nucleotides read TGTGCCAGCAGCTTGTCGTCGAAGAGGACCCAGTACTTC.

This rearrangement joins TRBV4-3 to TRBJ2-2, with 7 bases fitting TRBD2. Per germline, CDR1 LGHNA and CDR2 YSLEER. V lost 1 base to trimming and J lost 4 bases; unmatched junction nucleotides: 3. The CDR3 contains 15 residues. The CDR3 DNA is TGCGCCAGCAGCCAAGTGGGAGGGGTCACCGGGGAGCTGTTTTTT. The encoded protein is CASSQVGGVTGELFF.

The chain joins TRBV2 to TRBJ2-5; 8 bases align to TRBD1. The DNA end is a closer match to TRBJ2-7, so the J assignment may be wrong. CDR1 SNHLY and CDR2 FYNNEI come from the germline V gene. The CDR3 contains 14 residues. The CDR3 DNA reads as TGTGCCAGCGGCAGGACAGGGAGAGCCTACGAGCAGTACTTC. Translating gives CASGRTGRAYEQYF.

V is TRBV5-1 and J is TRBJ2-7; 7 bases line up with TRBD1. This CDR3 comprises 17 residues. J lost 4 bases, V lost 0 bases, and 13 bases had no gene match. Germline CDR1 SGHRS, CDR2 YFSETQ. The CDR3 DNA follows: TGCGCCAGCAGCTTGGAAGGGGGCGCCTGGGCGGGTTACGAGCAGTACTTC. As protein: CASSLEGGAWAGYEQYF.

V gene TRBV5-1 combines with J gene TRBJ2-5; TRBD2 agrees at 10 bases. The germline V gene has CDR1 SGHRS and CDR2 YFSETQ. This CDR3 spans 15 amino acids. Trimming removed 3 bases from V and 5 bases from J; junction bases left unmatched: 7. The CDR3 loop is CASSSTSGPHETQYF. DNA for the CDR3: TGCGCCAGCAGCTCGACTAGCGGGCCCCACGAGACCCAGTACTTC.

This clone was counted a single time. V is TRBV10-3 and J is TRBJ2-7; 9 bases line up with TRBD1. CDR3 length: 15 amino acids. V lost 4 bases to trimming and J lost 0 bases; unmatched junction nucleotides: 4. Germline V gives CDR1 ENHRY, CDR2 SYGVKD. CDR3 DNA: TGTGCCATCAGTGCCGGGACAGGGTCCTCCTACGAGCAGTACTTC. Translating it yields CAISAGTGSSYEQYF.

This clone was seen a single time. The chain joins TRBV27 to TRBJ1-4; 7 bases agree with TRBD1. The length of the CDR3 is 16 residues. CDR1 and CDR2 (germline): MNHEY, SMNVEV (reference sequence). V lost 4 bases to trimming and J lost 6 bases; unmatched junction nucleotides: 11. This chain's CDR3 is CASSSRLTGHYEKLFF. As DNA, the CDR3 is TGTGCCAGCAGTTCCCGACTGACAGGGCACTATGAAAAACTGTTTTTT.

This clone has a handful of counts. CDR3 DNA sequence: TGTGCCAGCAGCCCCAGCCCCAGCTCCTACAATGAGCAGTTCTTC. Translating it yields CASSPSPSSYNEQFF. The V call is TRBV7-3, the J call TRBJ2-1; D remains unclear. The CDR3 contains 15 residues. The germline gives CDR1 SGHTA, CDR2 FQGTGA. Trimming shortened V by 5 bases and J by 0 bases, and 11 bases separated the two germline ends.

The chain has TRBV19 and TRBJ2-1; the D gene is possibly TRBD2 (6 bases). There are 13 residues in the CDR3. V lost 4 bases and J 3 bases, leaving 7 bases between the germline ends. CDR1 is LNHDA and CDR2 is SQIVND in the germline V gene (reference sequence). CDR3 DNA: TGTGCCAGTAGTAGGGGGGTCTACAATGAGCAGTTCTTC. The encoded protein is CASSRGVYNEQFF.